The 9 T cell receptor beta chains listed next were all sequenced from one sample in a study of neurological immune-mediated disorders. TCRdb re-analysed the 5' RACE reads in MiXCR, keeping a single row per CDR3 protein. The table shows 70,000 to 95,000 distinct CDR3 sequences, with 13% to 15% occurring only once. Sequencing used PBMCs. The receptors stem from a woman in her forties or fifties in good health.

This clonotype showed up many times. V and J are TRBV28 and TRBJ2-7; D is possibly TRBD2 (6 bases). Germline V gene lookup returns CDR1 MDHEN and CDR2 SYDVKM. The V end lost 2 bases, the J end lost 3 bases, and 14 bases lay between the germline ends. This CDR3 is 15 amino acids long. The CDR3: CASSLPGRNHYEQYF. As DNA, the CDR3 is TGTGCCAGCAGTTTACCAGGGAGGAACCACTACGAGCAGTACTTC.

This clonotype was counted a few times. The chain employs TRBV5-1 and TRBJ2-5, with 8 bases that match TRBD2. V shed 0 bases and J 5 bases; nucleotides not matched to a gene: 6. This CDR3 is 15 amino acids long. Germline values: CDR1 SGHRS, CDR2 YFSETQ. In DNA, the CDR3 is TGCGCCAGCAGCTTGGTCACAGCGGGGGTGGAGACCCAGTACTTC. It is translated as CASSLVTAGVETQYF.

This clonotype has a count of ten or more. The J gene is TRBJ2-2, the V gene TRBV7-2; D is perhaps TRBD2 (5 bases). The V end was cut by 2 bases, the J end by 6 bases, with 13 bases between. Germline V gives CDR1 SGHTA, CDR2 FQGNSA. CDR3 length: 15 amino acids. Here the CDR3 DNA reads TGTGCCAGCAGCTTATCTAGACTGGGAGCCGGGGAGCTGTTTTTT. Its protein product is CASSLSRLGAGELFF.

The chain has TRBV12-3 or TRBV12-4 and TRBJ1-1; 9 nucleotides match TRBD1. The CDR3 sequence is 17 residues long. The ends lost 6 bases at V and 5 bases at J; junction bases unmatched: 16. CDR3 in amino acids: CASRRIRDRAGSTEAFF. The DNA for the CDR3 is TGTGCCAGCAGACGAATCCGGGACAGGGCGGGTTCGACTGAAGCTTTCTTT.

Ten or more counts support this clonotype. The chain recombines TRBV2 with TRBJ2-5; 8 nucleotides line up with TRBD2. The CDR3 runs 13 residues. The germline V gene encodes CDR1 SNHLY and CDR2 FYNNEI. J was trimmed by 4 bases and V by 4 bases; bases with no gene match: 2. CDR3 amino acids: CASSGLATETQYF. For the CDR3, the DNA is TGTGCCAGCAGTGGACTAGCGACAGAGACCCAGTACTTC.

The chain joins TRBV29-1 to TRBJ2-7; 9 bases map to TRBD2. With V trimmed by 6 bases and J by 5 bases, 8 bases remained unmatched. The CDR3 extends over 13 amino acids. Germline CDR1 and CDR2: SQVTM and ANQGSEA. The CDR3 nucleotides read TGCAGCGTAGAGACTAGCGGAGCCCACGAGCAGTACTTC. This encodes CSVETSGAHEQYF.

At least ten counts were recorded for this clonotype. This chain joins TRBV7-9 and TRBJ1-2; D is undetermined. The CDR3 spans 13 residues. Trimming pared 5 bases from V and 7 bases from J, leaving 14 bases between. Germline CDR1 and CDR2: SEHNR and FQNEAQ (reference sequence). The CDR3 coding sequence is TGTGCCAGCAGCCAAAGCGGGTTGAGTGGCTACACCTTC. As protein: CASSQSGLSGYTF.

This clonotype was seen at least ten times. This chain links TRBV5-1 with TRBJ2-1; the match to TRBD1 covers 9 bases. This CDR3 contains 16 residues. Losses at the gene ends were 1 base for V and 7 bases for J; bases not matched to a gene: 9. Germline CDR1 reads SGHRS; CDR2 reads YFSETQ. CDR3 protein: CASSLLGQGLGNEQFF. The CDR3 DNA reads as TGCGCCAGCAGCTTGTTGGGACAGGGATTGGGGAATGAGCAGTTCTTC.

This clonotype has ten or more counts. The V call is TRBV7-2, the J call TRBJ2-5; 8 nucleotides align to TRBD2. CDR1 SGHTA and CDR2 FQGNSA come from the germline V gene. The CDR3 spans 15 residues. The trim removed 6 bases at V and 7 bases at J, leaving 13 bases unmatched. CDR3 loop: CASSSYGRALGTQYF. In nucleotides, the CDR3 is TGTGCCAGCAGTTCGTACGGGAGGGCCCTCGGGACCCAGTACTTC. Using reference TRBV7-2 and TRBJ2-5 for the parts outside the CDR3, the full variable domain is GAGVSQSPSNKVTEKGKDVELRCDPISGHTALYWYRQSLGQGLEFLIYFQGNSAPDKSGLPSDRFSAERTGGSVSTLTIQRTQQEDSAVYLCASSSYGRALGTQYFGPGTRLLVL.